A single sample gave rise to the 28 T cell receptor beta chains below, sequenced in a study of T cells in Graves' hyperthyroidism and ophthalmopathy. From RNA transcripts, TCR beta CDR3 regions were amplified. Using the HTBI primer set, a first-round RT-PCR was run on the TCR CDR3. TCRdb re-derived calls from the multiplex PCR reads in MiXCR, one entry per CDR3 protein. The repertoire holds about 690,000 distinct CDR3 sequences, roughly 17% seen once, with around 15% in the top ten. The sequenced sample was blood. The source is a man in his fifties with Graves' hyperthyroidism.

The V call is TRBV11-2, the J call TRBJ2-2, with D possibly being TRBD2 (5 bases). This CDR3 spans 18 amino acids. Germline V gives CDR1 SGHAT, CDR2 FQNNGV. Between the trimmed V and J ends, which lost 1 base and 1 base, there was a span of 16 bases. The CDR3 DNA reads as TGTGCCAGCAGCTTAGCCAGCTCACTAGTTATGAACACCGGGGAGCTGTTTTTT. It yields the protein CASSLASSLVMNTGELFF.

The chain couples TRBV28 to TRBJ1-5; D may be TRBD1 (6 bases). Germline lookup yields CDR1 MDHEN and CDR2 SYDVKM. Trimming removed 6 bases from V and 4 bases from J, with 16 bases in between. The CDR3 has 15 amino acids. In DNA, the CDR3 is TGTGCCAGCAGCTCGGGAGGGGGGCAGAATCAGCCCCAGCATTTT. This encodes CASSSGGGQNQPQHF. Full variable domain (missing parts from reference TRBV28 and TRBJ1-5): DVKVTQSSRYLVKRTGEKVFLECVQDMDHENMFWYRQDPGLGLRLIYFSYDVKMKEKGDIPEGYSVSREKKERFSLILESASTNQTSMYLCASSSGGGQNQPQHFGDGTRLSIL.

This clonotype was observed at least ten times. V and J are TRBV2 and TRBJ2-7, with D possibly being TRBD2 (7 bases). The V gene's germline CDR1 is SNHLY and CDR2 FYNNEI. Trimming pared 8 bases from V and 0 bases from J, leaving 14 bases between. This CDR3 has 14 residues. CDR3 amino acids: CASVGGGSSYEQYF. CDR3 DNA sequence: TGTGCCAGCGTAGGGGGAGGGAGCTCCTACGAGCAGTACTTC. Supplemented by reference TRBV2 and TRBJ2-7, the full variable domain reads EPEVTQTPSHQVTQMGQEVILRCVPISNHLYFYWYRQILGQKVEFLVSFYNNEISEKSEIFDDQFSVERPDGSNFTLKIRSTKLEDSAMYFCASVGGGSSYEQYFGPGTRLTVT.

This clonotype was recorded at least ten times. The V gene is TRBV28, the J gene TRBJ1-2, with D possibly matching TRBD1 (5 bases). Trimming shortened V by 6 bases and J by 4 bases, and 12 bases separated the two germline ends. The CDR3 is made up of 13 amino acids. CDR1 and CDR2 from the germline V gene are MDHEN and SYDVKM. The CDR3 DNA sequence: TGTGCCAGCAGAGCCAGGGAGCGCTATGGCTACACCTTC. It codes for CASRARERYGYTF.

In this sample, this clonotype turned up many times. The chain employs TRBV19 and TRBJ1-1, with 8 bases matching TRBD1. Germline V CDR1 and CDR2: LNHDA, SQIVND (reference sequence). The CDR3 contains 12 residues. The J segment lost 7 bases and the V segment lost 7 bases, leaving 5 bases of the junction unmatched. The CDR3 DNA reads TGTGCCAGTACCCTGGACAGGGTTGAAGCTTTCTTT. Translated: CASTLDRVEAFF.

The chain couples TRBV14 to TRBJ2-5, with 10 bases that match TRBD1. Unmatched junction bases numbered 7, after V lost 4 bases and J lost 2 bases. The CDR3 is 16 amino acids. Per germline, CDR1 SGHDN and CDR2 FVKESK. The CDR3: CASSLWTGGTQETQYF. The CDR3 DNA follows: TGTGCCAGCAGCCTTTGGACAGGGGGGACACAAGAGACCCAGTACTTC.

The gene calls are TRBV24-1 and TRBJ1-5, with 7 bases fitting TRBD1. Germline CDR1 reads KGHDR; CDR2 reads SFDVKD. The CDR3 loop spans 15 amino acids. V was pared by 6 bases and J by 3 bases, with 7 bases of the junction left unmatched. Here the CDR3 reads CATSRGTADNQPQHF. The CDR3 coding sequence is TGTGCCACCAGTCGCGGGACAGCTGACAATCAGCCCCAGCATTTT.

This clonotype has more than one count but fewer than ten. The chain recombines TRBV14 with TRBJ2-1; D possibly corresponds to TRBD2 (6 bases). Germline CDR1 reads SGHDN; CDR2 reads FVKESK. The V gene lost 11 bases and the J gene lost 5 bases, with 16 bases spanning the gap. The CDR3 consists of 13 residues. CDR3 protein: CAVGLWADNEQFF. The CDR3 nucleotides are TGTGCCGTCGGACTATGGGCGGACAATGAGCAGTTCTTC.

This sequence joins TRBV27 and TRBJ2-7; weak D call: TRBD2 (6 bases). V was cut by 5 bases and J by 5 bases, with 22 bases left in between. The CDR3 runs 16 residues. Germline CDR1 MNHEY, CDR2 SMNVEV (reference sequence). CDR3 DNA: TGTGCCAGCAGTATCTCCCCCCGCGCGGGGTCCCACGAGCAGTACTTC. Translation: CASSISPRAGSHEQYF.

In its sample, this clonotype was seen many times. This chain connects TRBV7-6 to TRBJ1-6, with D possibly matching TRBD1 (5 bases). This CDR3 is 16 amino acids long. V was shortened by 5 bases and J by 7 bases, with 18 bases between the two germline ends. Germline CDR1 is SGHVS and CDR2 is FNYEAQ. Here the CDR3 reads CASSAQVGRLNSPLHF. In DNA, the CDR3 is TGTGCCAGCAGCGCCCAAGTGGGACGGCTAAATTCACCCCTCCACTTT.

J is TRBJ2-7 and V is TRBV10-3, with D tentatively TRBD1 (5 bases). V lost 2 bases, J lost 1 base, and 6 bases lay in between. The CDR3 sequence is 13 residues long. The V gene's germline CDR1 is ENHRY and CDR2 SYGVKD. The CDR3 DNA reads as TGTGCCATCAGTGAGAGGGGTTCCTACGAGCAGTACTTC. Its protein product is CAISERGSYEQYF.

V usage is TRBV2 and J usage is TRBJ1-5, with TRBD1 matching over 9 bases. Germline V gene lookup returns CDR1 SNHLY and CDR2 FYNNEI. The V and J ends lost 5 bases and 7 bases, in that order; junction bases with no gene match: 9. The CDR3 is made up of 15 amino acids. The CDR3 region has the DNA TGTGCCAGCAGTCGCAACAGGGGGCGCGGGCAGCCCCAGCATTTT. It codes for CASSRNRGRGQPQHF.

The sample holds many counts of this clonotype. The chain joins TRBV27 to TRBJ1-5, with 8 bases identical to TRBD1. CDR3 length: 14 amino acids. Germline CDR1 MNHEY, CDR2 SMNVEV (reference sequence). J was trimmed by 5 bases and V by 5 bases; bases with no gene match: 5. CDR3 bases: TGTGCCAGCAGTAGACAGGGGCCCGATCAGCCCCAGCATTTT. Protein sequence: CASSRQGPDQPQHF.

Many counts were recorded for this clonotype. The chain employs TRBV28 and TRBJ1-2, with TRBD1 as a possible D gene (6 bases). CDR3 length: 12 amino acids. Trimming removed 5 bases at V and 4 bases at J, with 8 bases between. Germline CDR1 is MDHEN and CDR2 is SYDVKM. This CDR3 reads CASSRGAYGYTF. The CDR3 DNA is TGTGCCAGCAGTAGGGGGGCCTATGGCTACACCTTC.

This clonotype was detected many times. This chain joins TRBV19 and TRBJ1-2; TRBD1 is a possible D gene (6 bases). Trimming took off 5 bases at V and 5 bases at J, with 15 bases between the two ends. Germline assignment: CDR1 LNHDA and CDR2 SQIVND (reference sequence). The CDR3 has 14 residues. CDR3 region: CASSSDRLGYGYTF. Here the CDR3 DNA reads TGTGCCAGTAGTTCCGACAGGCTCGGGTATGGCTACACCTTC.

Many counts were recorded for this clonotype. The rearrangement uses TRBV27 and TRBJ2-1; D is possibly TRBD1 or TRBD2 (7 bases each). The V gene lost 8 bases and the J gene lost 9 bases, with 17 bases spanning the gap. Per the germline V gene, CDR1 is MNHEY and CDR2 is SMNVEV (reference sequence). This CDR3 has 13 amino acids. The CDR3 DNA reads as TGTGCCAGCGAGAGGGAGGGGGCGAGTGAGCAGTTCTTC. This gives the protein CASEREGASEQFF.

This clonotype has ten or more counts. This chain uses TRBV12-5 with TRBJ2-5; 15 bases align to TRBD2. V trimming: 5 bases; J trimming: 5 bases; junction bases outside the gene matches: 12. CDR3 length: 18 amino acids. Per germline, CDR1 LGHNT and CDR2 FRNRAP. The CDR3 coding sequence is TGTGCTAGTGGTACGGGACTAGCGGGAGGAGGAAGATGGGAGACCCAGTACTTC. Its translation is CASGTGLAGGGRWETQYF.

A few counts support this clonotype. The chain joins TRBV19 to TRBJ2-3; 7 bases align to TRBD1. In germline, CDR1 is LNHDA, CDR2 SQIVND (reference sequence). V lost 5 bases to trimming and J lost 6 bases; unmatched junction nucleotides: 14. The CDR3 consists of 16 residues. The CDR3 bases are TGTGCCAGTAGTGAGTCCTGGGACAGAGAGGGGGATACGCAGTATTTT. Amino acid sequence: CASSESWDREGDTQYF.

V is TRBV19 and J is TRBJ1-5; no clear D. The ends were cut back, 3 bases at V and 0 bases at J, with 9 bases in the middle. CDR1 is LNHDA, CDR2 SQIVND, per germline (reference sequence). This CDR3 is built from 15 residues. Written as DNA, the CDR3 is TGTGCCAGTAGTATTTCCGAAAGTAGCAATCAGCCCCAGCATTTT. It specifies CASSISESSNQPQHF.

The sample holds many counts of this clonotype. The V call is TRBV20-1, the J call TRBJ2-7, with TRBD2 as a possible D gene (5 bases). Per the germline V gene, CDR1 is DFQATT and CDR2 is SNEGSKA (reference sequence). The length of the CDR3 is 14 residues. Between the trimmed V and J ends, which lost 1 base and 3 bases, there was a span of 13 bases. The CDR3: CSARGESTSYEQYF. In DNA, the CDR3 is TGCAGTGCTAGAGGGGAAAGCACTAGCTACGAGCAGTACTTC.

The CDR3 spells CASSLGESEAFF. CDR3 in DNA: TGCGCCAGCAGCTTGGGCGAATCTGAAGCTTTCTTT. The chain carries TRBV5-1 and TRBJ1-1; no clear D. The CDR3 spans 12 residues. Trimming removed 0 bases from V and 6 bases from J, with 6 bases in between. Germline V gene data show CDR1 as SGHRS and CDR2 as YFSETQ.

V is TRBV4-1 and J is TRBJ1-4, with TRBD1 as a possible D gene (5 bases). CDR1 and CDR2 from the germline V gene are MGHRA and YSYEKL. The CDR3 contains 17 residues. Trimming took off 4 bases at V and 2 bases at J, with 17 bases between the two ends. CDR3 DNA: TGCGCCAGCAGCCGATCAGGGCTAGTTCAGACTAATGAAAAACTGTTTTTT. Its protein product is CASSRSGLVQTNEKLFF.

The chain is built from TRBV7-3 and TRBJ1-1, with D uncertain. Germline loops: CDR1 SGHTA, CDR2 FQGTGA. CDR3 length: 16 amino acids. The ends were cut back, 5 bases at V and 2 bases at J, with 18 bases in the middle. This chain's CDR3 is CASSPRAAGLNTEAFF. The CDR3 DNA follows: TGTGCCAGCAGCCCGAGGGCCGCGGGGTTAAACACTGAAGCTTTCTTT. Based on the CDR3 plus reference TRBV7-3 and TRBJ1-1, the full variable domain is GAGVSQTPSNKVTEKGKYVELRCDPISGHTALYWYRQSLGQGPEFLIYFQGTGAADDSGLPNDRFFAVRPEGSVSTLKIQRTERGDSAVYLCASSPRAAGLNTEAFFGQGTRLTVV.

V usage is TRBV20-1 and J usage is TRBJ2-4; D gene unclear. CDR3 size: 14 residues. Trimming took off 0 bases at V and 7 bases at J, with 13 bases between the two ends. Germline lookup yields CDR1 DFQATT and CDR2 SNEGSKA (reference sequence). CDR3 region: CSARDPVGPNIQYF. CDR3 in DNA: TGCAGTGCTAGAGATCCGGTAGGGCCCAACATTCAGTACTTC.

This clonotype has just a few counts. The V gene is TRBV4-1, the J gene TRBJ2-1; D perhaps matches TRBD2 (5 bases). Deletions cut 1 base from V and 3 bases from J, with 13 bases between. The CDR3 totals 16 residues. The germline CDR1 and CDR2 sequences are MGHRA and YSYEKL. In DNA, the CDR3 is TGCGCCAGCAGCCAAGCCACCGGGATGGTCTACAATGAGCAGTTCTTC. Translated: CASSQATGMVYNEQFF.

V usage is TRBV6-5 and J usage is TRBJ2-5; D is unclear. CDR3 length: 14 residues. The V and J ends lost 4 bases and 1 base respectively, with 10 bases between them. From germline, CDR1 is MNHEY and CDR2 SVGAGI. The CDR3 is CASSWSLLQETQYF. The CDR3 DNA is TGTGCCAGCAGTTGGAGTCTTCTCCAAGAGACCCAGTACTTC.

This chain links TRBV19 with TRBJ1-6; TRBD1 matches 7 bases. Germline assignment: CDR1 LNHDA and CDR2 SQIVND (reference sequence). The CDR3 is 13 amino acids. Germline trimming cut 8 bases from V and 5 bases from J; bases unmatched to any gene: 3. CDR3 loop: CASCTGDNSPLHF. Here the CDR3 DNA reads TGTGCCAGTTGCACAGGGGATAATTCACCCCTCCACTTT. The full variable domain, its missing parts supplied by reference TRBV19 and TRBJ1-6, is DGGITQSPKYLFRKEGQNVTLSCEQNLNHDAMYWYRQDPGQGLRLIYYSQIVNDFQKGDIAEGYSVSREKKESFPLTVTSAQKNPTAFYLCASCTGDNSPLHFGNGTRLTVT.

This sequence joins TRBV9 and TRBJ2-5, with unresolved D. Per germline, CDR1 SGDLS and CDR2 YYNGEE. Trimming cost V 0 bases and J 5 bases, with 14 bases left between them. The CDR3 is 15 residues long. The CDR3 spells CASSVGLLPPETQYF. The CDR3 bases are TGTGCCAGCAGCGTAGGACTGCTCCCCCCGGAGACCCAGTACTTC.